What follows is one TCR beta chain and its context. Its antigen is not identified. The data are from a study of a mutant IDH1 vaccine in newly diagnosed glioma. The data were produced by immunoSEQ multiplex PCR, yet TCRdb's version contains in-frame clones alone and is incomplete. The repertoire has about 72,000 clones, roughly 83% of them found once; the top ten carry 12%. The time point: week 35, safety follow-up. The content of each vaccine dose was 300 ug of mutant IDH1 20-mer peptide, and topical imiquimod accompanied it. CDR1 and CDR2 (germline): SGHDT, YYEEEE. V was cut by 0 bases and J by 3 bases, with 15 bases left in between. This CDR3 contains 16 residues.

The sample here was PBMCs, taken from a glioma patient whose treatment included an IDH1 peptide vaccine. The rearrangement links TRBV5-6 to TRBJ1-1; possibly TRBD1 for D (5 bases). The receptor was derived from a man between 18 and 29 years old with glioma. The CDR3 sequence is CASSLVIGLGDTEAFF. CDR3 DNA sequence: TGTGCCAGCAGCTTGGTAATAGGGCTGGGGGACACTGAAGCTTTCTTT. Filled out from reference TRBV5-6 and TRBJ1-1, the complete variable domain reads DAGVTQSPTHLIKTRGQQVTLRCSPKSGHDTVSWYQQALGQGPQFIFQYYEEEERQRGNFPDRFSGHQFPNYSSELNVNALLLGDSALYLCASSLVIGLGDTEAFFGQGTRLTVV.